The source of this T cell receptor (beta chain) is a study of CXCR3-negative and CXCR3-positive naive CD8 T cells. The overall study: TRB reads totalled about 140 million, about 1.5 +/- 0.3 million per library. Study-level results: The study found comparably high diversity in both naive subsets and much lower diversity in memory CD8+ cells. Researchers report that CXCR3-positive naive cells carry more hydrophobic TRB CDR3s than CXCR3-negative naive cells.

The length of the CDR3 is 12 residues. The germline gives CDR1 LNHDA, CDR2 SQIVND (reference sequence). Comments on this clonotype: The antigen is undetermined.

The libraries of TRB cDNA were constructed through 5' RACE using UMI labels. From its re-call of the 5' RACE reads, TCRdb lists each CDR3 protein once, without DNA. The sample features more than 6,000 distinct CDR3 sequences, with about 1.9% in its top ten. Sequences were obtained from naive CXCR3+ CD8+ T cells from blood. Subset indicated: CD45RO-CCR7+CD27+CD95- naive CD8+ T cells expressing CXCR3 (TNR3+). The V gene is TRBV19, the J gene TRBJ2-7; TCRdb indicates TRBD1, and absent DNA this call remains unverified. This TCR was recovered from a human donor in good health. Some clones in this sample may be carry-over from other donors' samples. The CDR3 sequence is CASSRGTVEQYF.